One and the same sample provided the 16 T cell receptor beta chains below, sequenced in a study of blood T cell repertoires in COVID-19. Sequenced by immunoSEQ multiplex PCR; TCRdb stores in-frame clones only, minus some. The data show more than 300,000 clones, with 88% seen just once and more than 0.95% held by the top ten. The sequenced sample was PBMCs or T cells enriched from blood (not recorded which). All receptors come from a woman between 18 and 29 years old who had recovered from COVID-19.

About this clone: This CDR3 is also generated by other DNA sequences in the sample. The chain employs TRBV10-3 and TRBJ1-5; D is ambiguous. V was trimmed by 3 bases and J by 0 bases, leaving 6 bases between them. Germline CDR1 reads ENHRY; CDR2 reads SYGVKD. The CDR3 length is 14 residues. CDR3 coding DNA: TGTGCCATCAGTGACAGCGATAGCAATCAGCCCCAGCATTTT. Its protein product is CAISDSDSNQPQHF.

The chain uses TRBV5-1 and TRBJ2-1; D gene unclear. Germline lookup yields CDR1 SGHRS and CDR2 YFSETQ. The CDR3 is 11 amino acids. Trimming took off 7 bases at V and 5 bases at J, with 7 bases between the two ends. In nucleotides, the CDR3 is TGCGCCAGCTCAGATAACAATGAGCAGTTCTTC. This gives the protein CASSDNNEQFF. Complete variable domain (other parts from reference TRBV5-1 and TRBJ2-1): KAGVTQTPRYLIKTRGQQVTLSCSPISGHRSVSWYQQTPGQGLQFLFEYFSETQRNKGNFPGRFSGRQFSNSRSEMNVSTLELGDSALYLCASSDNNEQFFGPGTRLTVL.

V is TRBV13 and J is TRBJ2-7; TRBD2 is a possible D gene (6 bases). CDR3 size: 15 residues. V lost 5 bases, J lost 3 bases, and 17 bases lay in between. The germline gives CDR1 PRHDT, CDR2 FYEKMQ (reference sequence). The CDR3 DNA reads TGTGCCAGCAGCCCGGCCTTCGGGGGTAGCTACGAGCAGTACTTC. It yields the protein CASSPAFGGSYEQYF.

The gene calls are TRBV9 and TRBJ2-5; possible D gene TRBD1, 6 bases. Deletions cut 4 bases from V and 0 bases from J, with 13 bases between. Germline V gene sequence: CDR1 SGDLS, CDR2 YYNGEE. This CDR3 is built from 15 residues. CDR3 DNA sequence: TGTGCCAGCAGCACCCAGGGGACCTACCAAGAGACCCAGTACTTC. Amino acid sequence: CASSTQGTYQETQYF. The full variable domain, with the rest looked up from reference TRBV9 and TRBJ2-5, is DSGVTQTPKHLITATGQRVTLRCSPRSGDLSVYWYQQSLDQGLQFLIQYYNGEERAKGNILERFSAQQFPDLHSELNLSSLELGDSALYFCASSTQGTYQETQYFGPGTRLLVL.

V and J are TRBV30 and TRBJ1-6; TRBD1 is a possible D gene (6 bases). The V gene's germline CDR1 is GTSNPN and CDR2 SVGIG (reference sequence). The CDR3 runs 14 residues. The germline V and J ends were trimmed by 0 bases and 9 bases, with 12 bases remaining between them. Here the CDR3 DNA reads TGTGCCTGGAGTGTTAGTCAGGGGAGTTCACCCCTCCACTTT. It is translated as CAWSVSQGSSPLHF.

The V call is TRBV9, the J call TRBJ1-1; TRBD1 matches 10 bases. The CDR3 has 15 residues. Germline lookup yields CDR1 SGDLS and CDR2 YYNGEE. The trim removed 2 bases at V and 3 bases at J, leaving 4 bases unmatched. CDR3 residues: CASSVTGGSYTEAFF. In DNA, the CDR3 is TGTGCCAGCAGCGTGACAGGGGGCAGTTACACTGAAGCTTTCTTT.

This clone was seen once. The rearrangement joins TRBV6-4 to TRBJ2-1; 8 nucleotides agree with TRBD1. Germline V gene lookup returns CDR1 MRHNA and CDR2 SNTAGT. The V gene end was trimmed by 4 bases and the J gene end by 9 bases; junction bases not matched to a gene: 8. CDR3 size: 14 residues. CDR3 residues: CASSGQGAQGEQFF. CDR3 nucleotide sequence: TGTGCCAGCAGTGGGCAGGGGGCTCAGGGTGAGCAGTTCTTC.

This sequence joins TRBV4-1 and TRBJ2-1; a possible D gene is TRBD1 (5 bases). The CDR3 totals 18 residues. Deletions cut 4 bases from V and 4 bases from J, with 23 bases between. Germline V gene sequence: CDR1 MGHRA, CDR2 YSYEKL. The CDR3 here is CASSRVMAQDNPYNEQFF. The DNA for the CDR3 is TGCGCCAGCAGCCGAGTAATGGCACAGGACAACCCTTACAATGAGCAGTTCTTC.

The CDR3 spells CASSLTTKTGVLELFF. CDR3 nucleotides: TGTGCCAGCAGTCTAACCACCAAGACAGGGGTTTTGGAACTGTTTTTT. This rearrangement joins TRBV27 to TRBJ1-4, with TRBD1 matching 8 bases. Germline CDR1 is MNHEY and CDR2 is SMNVEV (reference sequence). J was trimmed by 12 bases and V by 5 bases; bases with no gene match: 17. This CDR3 region has 16 residues.

The V and J genes are TRBV9 and TRBJ2-1; D gene uncertain. V was shortened by 0 bases and J by 10 bases, with 14 bases between the two germline ends. The germline V gene encodes CDR1 SGDLS and CDR2 YYNGEE. This CDR3 is built from 14 residues. The CDR3 is CASSVALASEEQFF. DNA of the CDR3: TGTGCCAGCAGCGTAGCATTAGCCTCGGAGGAGCAGTTCTTC.

J is TRBJ1-2 and V is TRBV29-1; TRBD1 agrees at 8 bases. The CDR3 covers 14 residues. After removal of 5 bases from V and 1 base from J, the junction contained 6 bases not matched to a gene. Germline V CDR1 and CDR2: SQVTM, ANQGSEA. As DNA, the CDR3 is TGCAGCGTTCGGACAGGGAGTGGTAACTATGGCTACACCTTC. This codes for CSVRTGSGNYGYTF.

V gene TRBV3-1 (or the pseudogene TRBV3-2) combines with J gene TRBJ1-6; D remains ambiguous. CDR1 and CDR2 (germline): LGHDT, YNNKEL (reference sequence). This CDR3 comprises 14 residues. Trimming removed 4 bases at V and 10 bases at J, with 14 bases between. The DNA for the CDR3 is TGTGCCAGCAGCCCACACTACCAAGGCTCACCCCTCCACTTT. Its protein product is CASSPHYQGSPLHF.

This clone showed up just once. J is TRBJ1-5 and V is TRBV30; D remains ambiguous. Germline CDR1 and CDR2: GTSNPN and SVGIG (reference sequence). CDR3 size: 13 residues. V lost 0 bases, J lost 7 bases, and 10 bases lay in between. The CDR3 bases are TGTGCCTGGAGTGTCGGGGATGGGCAGCCCCAGCATTTT. Protein sequence: CAWSVGDGQPQHF.

A few counts support this clone. The chain carries TRBV20-1 and TRBJ2-1; D gene unclear. CDR3 length equals 13 residues. Germline V gives CDR1 DFQATT, CDR2 SNEGSKA (reference sequence). The V gene lost 3 bases and the J gene lost 10 bases, with 16 bases spanning the gap. Here the CDR3 DNA reads TGCAGTGCTAGTGATCGGAACCTAGTGGAGCAGTTCTTC. Amino acid sequence: CSASDRNLVEQFF.

The rearrangement uses TRBV25-1 and TRBJ1-4; D possibly corresponds to TRBD1 (5 bases). This CDR3 region has 15 residues. Germline values: CDR1 MGHDK, CDR2 SYGVNS. The V end was cut by 3 bases, the J end by 4 bases, with 12 bases between. The CDR3 reads CASSEAGRHNEKLFF. The CDR3 nucleotides are TGTGCCAGCAGTGAGGCGGGGCGTCATAATGAAAAACTGTTTTTT.

This chain joins TRBV29-1 and TRBJ1-1; D remains unclear. V was shortened by 1 base and J by 5 bases, with 11 bases between the two germline ends. The CDR3 has 13 residues. Germline values: CDR1 SQVTM, CDR2 ANQGSEA. In DNA form, the CDR3 reads TGCAGCGTTGAAGGGCCCAGAGGGACTGAAGCTTTCTTT. It codes for CSVEGPRGTEAFF.